One T cell receptor beta chain is described in this entry. Antigen: not known. The CDR3 totals 13 residues. CDR1 and CDR2 (germline): SNHLY, FYNNEI. J gave up 0 bases and V 11 bases, and 4 bases lay outside the gene matches. This specimen comes from a study of CD8+ T cells in alopecia areata. Regarding the study as a whole: It was less clear whether patients shared TCRs than it was in mice, possibly because of HLA. Scalp samples also contribute reads from the resident alphabeta T cells found in normal skin.

After isolation, RNA underwent reverse transcription to generate cDNA as the sequencing template. TCRdb's copy holds only in-frame clones and misses some; the assay was immunoSEQ multiplex PCR. The sample has about 200,000 clones; 45% to 70% are singletons. The source of this sequence is a human donor in good health. The sample comprised CD8+ T cells sorted from blood. The rearrangement joins TRBV2 to TRBJ2-1; 7 nucleotides match TRBD2. CDR3 residues: CAVAGDSYNEQFF. CDR3 nucleotide sequence: TGTGCCGTCGCGGGGGACTCCTACAATGAGCAGTTCTTC.